The TCR beta chain under discussion was sequenced for a study of spatial heterogeneity in lung cancer. Study at large: Detection consistently yielded more beta chains than alpha chains. Every unique TCR and UMI combination, on average, appeared more than ten times in raw reads.

A unique molecular identifier was carried by every single TCR cDNA molecule. One entry per CDR3 protein, called by TCRdb with MiXCR from the 5' RACE reads. The data show about 45,000 distinct CDR3 sequences, with roughly 12% seen just once and 42% held by the top ten. The sample holds a few counts of this clonotype. Time point in this sample: sample taken at primary tumor resection. Unsorted whole RNA of tumor, nontumor lung or frozen PBMC was sequenced. Patients with untreated early-stage non-small cell lung cancer, numbering around 72, were the donors. This TCR was sampled from a female donor with early-stage non-small cell lung cancer. This specimen consisted of PBMCs, obtained at surgery.

CDR3 residues: CASSPHRELAWGYTF. The DNA of the CDR3 is TGTGCCAGCAGCCCTCACAGGGAGCTGGCATGGGGCTACACCTTC. V gene TRBV11-1 combines with J gene TRBJ1-2; TRBD1 is a possible D gene (6 bases). Germline loops: CDR1 SGHAT, CDR2 FQDESV (reference sequence). The germline V and J ends were trimmed by 5 bases and 8 bases, with 21 bases remaining between them. The CDR3 covers 15 residues.